These 19 T cell receptor beta chains were all obtained from the same sample, sequenced in a study of blood T cells in healthy people across ages. It was with a sample-barcoded 5' primer and a J-beta primer mix that a second PCR of about 7 to 12 cycles was run. TCRdb called the 5' RACE reads again in MiXCR, with one record for every CDR3 protein. The table records more than 500,000 distinct CDR3 sequences, roughly a quarter of them present only once. The same data also went into a second study, on T cells of mothers and their children.

The specimen sequenced was blood. The receptors originated from a boy between 2 and 10 years old in good health.

The chain employs TRBV19 and TRBJ1-1; D possibly corresponds to TRBD1 (5 bases). V lost 8 bases and J lost 8, with 12 bases in between. CDR3 length equals 11 residues. The V gene's germline CDR1 is LNHDA and CDR2 SQIVND (reference sequence). CDR3 residues: CASRGPPEAFF. Here the CDR3 DNA reads TGTGCCAGTCGGGGCCCTCCCGAAGCTTTCTTT.

This clonotype was seen a few times. The chain joins TRBV13 to TRBJ2-1, with 8 bases that match TRBD2. The CDR3 runs 14 residues. V gave up 4 bases and J gave up 5 bases; unmatched junction bases: 4. Per germline, CDR1 PRHDT and CDR2 FYEKMQ (reference sequence). In DNA, the CDR3 is TGTGCCAGCAGCTCCGGGGGGGTCAACAATGAGCAGTTCTTC. Translated: CASSSGGVNNEQFF. Supplemented by reference TRBV13 and TRBJ2-1, the full variable domain reads AAGVIQSPRHLIKEKRETATLKCYPIPRHDTVYWYQQGPGQDPQFLISFYEKMQSDKGSIPDRFSAQQFSDYHSELNMSSLELGDSALYFCASSSGGVNNEQFFGPGTRLTVL.

Only a few counts were recorded for this clonotype. The chain carries TRBV30 and TRBJ2-6, with D tentatively TRBD2 (6 bases). Per the germline V gene, CDR1 is GTSNPN and CDR2 is SVGIG (reference sequence). The V end was cut by 2 bases, the J end by 0 bases, with 11 bases between. The CDR3 is made up of 16 amino acids. Here the CDR3 reads CAWSMGGISGANVLTF. The CDR3 DNA follows: TGTGCCTGGAGTATGGGGGGTATCTCTGGGGCCAACGTCCTGACTTTC.

This clonotype was observed a handful of times. The chain carries TRBV3-1 and TRBJ1-3; D unclear. The CDR3 runs 18 residues. In germline, CDR1 is LGHDT, CDR2 YNNKEL (reference sequence). Between the trimmed V and J ends, which lost 0 bases and 0 bases, there was a span of 15 bases. Here the CDR3 reads CASSQDWRRARSGNTIYF. The CDR3 bases are TGTGCCAGCAGCCAAGATTGGAGGAGGGCCCGCTCTGGAAACACCATATATTTT. Drawing the rest from reference TRBV3-1 and TRBJ1-3, the complete variable domain is DTAVSQTPKYLVTQMGNDKSIKCEQNLGHDTMYWYKQDSKKFLKIMFSYNNKELIINETVPNRFSPKSPDKAHLNLHINSLELGDSAVYFCASSQDWRRARSGNTIYFGEGSWLTVV.

The chain has TRBV3-1 and TRBJ2-3; TRBD2 matches 9 bases. Germline V CDR1 and CDR2: LGHDT, YNNKEL (reference sequence). The ends lost 2 bases at V and 2 bases at J; junction bases unmatched: 17. The CDR3 spans 20 residues. The CDR3 nucleotides are TGTGCCAGCAGCCAAACGCTGGGGGGGCCTTTAGCGGGAGTCACAGATACGCAGTATTTT. As protein: CASSQTLGGPLAGVTDTQYF.

This clonotype showed up just a few times. The V call is TRBV7-2, the J call TRBJ2-7; no clear D. This CDR3 contains 15 residues. Germline CDR1 SGHTA, CDR2 FQGNSA. Trimming shortened V by 1 base and J by 3 bases, and 13 bases separated the two germline ends. The CDR3 region is CASSLGRGPLYEQYF. CDR3 bases: TGTGCCAGCAGCTTAGGCCGCGGCCCACTCTACGAGCAGTACTTC. Full variable domain (rest looked up from reference TRBV7-2 and TRBJ2-7): GAGVSQSPSNKVTEKGKDVELRCDPISGHTALYWYRQSLGQGLEFLIYFQGNSAPDKSGLPSDRFSAERTGGSVSTLTIQRTQQEDSAVYLCASSLGRGPLYEQYFGPGTRLTVT.

About this clonotype itself: This sequence may be a read error, since a much larger clone differs from it by one base. The chain employs TRBV9 and TRBJ2-2; no definite D call. Between the trimmed V and J ends, which lost 0 bases and 7 bases, there was a span of 7 bases. The CDR3 has 13 amino acids. Germline V gene sequence: CDR1 SGDLS, CDR2 YYNGEE. The CDR3, as DNA: TGTGCCAGCAGCGTAGATGTTCACGGGGAGCTGTTTTTT. Its protein product is CASSVDVHGELFF.

This chain connects TRBV12-3 or TRBV12-4 to TRBJ2-7, with a tentative D call TRBD1 (5 bases). The germline V and J ends were trimmed by 4 bases and 2 bases, with 9 bases remaining between them. There are 13 residues in the CDR3. This CDR3 reads CASSSGFPYEQYF. The CDR3 coding sequence is TGTGCCAGCAGTTCAGGGTTTCCCTACGAGCAGTACTTC.

The chain has TRBV27 and TRBJ2-3; D is unresolved. CDR1 is MNHEY and CDR2 is SMNVEV in the germline V gene (reference sequence). This CDR3 contains 15 residues. Between the trimmed V and J ends, which lost 4 bases and 3 bases, there was a span of 14 bases. CDR3 amino acids: CASSSRHKDTDTQYF. CDR3 nucleotides: TGTGCCAGCAGTTCTCGCCACAAGGATACAGATACGCAGTATTTT.

The chain combines TRBV3-1 with TRBJ2-7; D assignment may be TRBD1 or TRBD2 (6 bases each). CDR1 and CDR2 (germline): LGHDT, YNNKEL (reference sequence). Trimming took off 1 base at V and 1 base at J, with 17 bases between the two ends. This CDR3 has 17 residues. The CDR3 loop reads CASSQGVGGVRSYEQYF. CDR3 DNA: TGTGCCAGCAGCCAAGGAGTGGGGGGCGTAAGGTCCTACGAGCAGTACTTC.

This clonotype was picked up a small number of times. The chain links TRBV9 to TRBJ2-2, with D hard to call. The V gene lost 0 bases and the J gene lost 3 bases, with 9 bases spanning the gap. Germline CDR1 reads SGDLS; CDR2 reads YYNGEE. This CDR3 has 15 amino acids. The chain's CDR3 is CASSVASSHTGELFF. In DNA, the CDR3 is TGTGCCAGCAGCGTAGCTTCCTCGCACACCGGGGAGCTGTTTTTT.

This chain uses TRBV15 with TRBJ2-1, with TRBD2 as a possible D gene (7 bases). Trimming left V 3 bases short and J 7 bases short, with 13 bases between. The length of the CDR3 is 14 residues. Germline values: CDR1 LNHNV, CDR2 YYDKDF (reference sequence). CDR3 region: CATSSAGAWNEQFF. The DNA for the CDR3 is TGTGCCACCAGCAGCGCGGGGGCCTGGAATGAGCAGTTCTTC.

The chain joins TRBV5-1 to TRBJ1-1; tentatively, D is TRBD1 (5 bases). Germline-derived CDR1 and CDR2 are SGHRS and YFSETQ. The CDR3 totals 15 residues. The V end was cut by 4 bases, the J end by 0 bases, with 13 bases between. DNA for the CDR3: TGCGCCAGCAGCGAGCCGGGGCTCATGAACACTGAAGCTTTCTTT. Translated: CASSEPGLMNTEAFF.

The rearrangement uses TRBV2 and TRBJ2-7, with 11 nucleotides matching TRBD2. The J call may be mistaken, given a closer DNA end match to TRBJ2-1. The CDR3 totals 15 residues. Germline lookup yields CDR1 SNHLY and CDR2 FYNNEI. The CDR3 DNA follows: TGTGCCAGCAGTGAAGGGCTAGCGGGAGGTTCCGAGCAGTTCTTC. Its translation: CASSEGLAGGSEQFF.

This clonotype was counted a few times. The V gene is TRBV5-5, the J gene TRBJ2-7; the match to TRBD1 covers 7 bases. The length of the CDR3 is 16 residues. V lost 1 base and J lost 3; bases outside the gene matches: 10. Germline CDR1 is SGHKS and CDR2 is YYEKEE (reference sequence). The DNA for the CDR3 is TGTGCCAGCAGCTTGACACCGGGACAGACATTCTACGAGCAGTACTTC. It encodes CASSLTPGQTFYEQYF.

This chain joins TRBV4-3 and TRBJ2-5; TRBD1 matches 9 bases. The V segment lost 0 bases and the J segment 5 bases; nucleotides outside the gene matches: 7. CDR1 is LGHNA and CDR2 is YSLEER in the germline V gene. The CDR3 extends over 16 amino acids. CDR3 residues: CASSQEAGTGWETQYF. CDR3 coding DNA: TGCGCCAGCAGCCAAGAGGCGGGGACAGGGTGGGAGACCCAGTACTTC.

This clonotype was counted only a few times. The chain uses TRBV19 and TRBJ2-5; 10 nucleotides line up with TRBD2. The DNA end is more similar to TRBJ2-7, so the J call may be wrong. Per germline, CDR1 LNHDA and CDR2 SQIVND (reference sequence). The CDR3 is made up of 15 amino acids. The CDR3 DNA sequence: TGTGCCAGTAGTATAGGCCTAGCGGGAGTCTACGAGCAGTACTTC. Protein: CASSIGLAGVYEQYF.

There are a few counts of this clonotype. The V call is TRBV20-1, the J call TRBJ2-2; D remains ambiguous. Germline loops: CDR1 DFQATT, CDR2 SNEGSKA (reference sequence). The V end was cut by 1 base, the J end by 0 bases, with 6 bases between. This CDR3 region has 14 residues. The CDR3 spells CSARGYTNTGELFF. Written as DNA, the CDR3 is TGCAGTGCTAGAGGCTATACGAACACCGGGGAGCTGTTTTTT.

V and J are TRBV6-2 or TRBV6-3 and TRBJ1-1, with TRBD1 matching over 7 bases. Trimming removed 6 bases from V and 3 bases from J; junction bases left unmatched: 7. The CDR3 runs 14 residues. Germline V gene data show CDR1 as MNHEY and CDR2 as SVGEGT. The CDR3 sequence: CASRSVRGDTEAFF. As DNA, the CDR3 is TGTGCCAGCAGATCCGTCAGGGGGGACACTGAAGCTTTCTTT.